This TCR beta chain was recorded in a study of early T cells in non-severe SARS-CoV-2 infection. In the study overall: Unsorted whole-blood RNA was sequenced in bulk, leaving chains unpaired.

Individual cDNA molecules were tagged with unique molecular identifiers, the study reported. TCRdb used MiXCR to reprocess the 5' RACE reads, holding one entry per CDR3 protein. The sample contains some 88,000 distinct CDR3 sequences, roughly 15% of which appear only once. Trimming took 4 bases from V and 5 from J, leaving 11 bases between them. Germline assignment: CDR1 SNHLY and CDR2 FYNNEI. The length of the CDR3 is 13 residues. This chain uses TRBV2 with TRBJ2-5; the D is unclear. The sample in question was whole blood, obtained at baseline. This clonotype was sampled from an adult who was a healthcare worker with PCR-confirmed SARS-CoV-2 infection or an uninfected control (not recorded which). The CDR3 here is CASSVSSPETQYF. CDR3 nucleotide sequence: TGTGCCAGCAGTGTTTCCTCCCCTGAGACCCAGTACTTC.